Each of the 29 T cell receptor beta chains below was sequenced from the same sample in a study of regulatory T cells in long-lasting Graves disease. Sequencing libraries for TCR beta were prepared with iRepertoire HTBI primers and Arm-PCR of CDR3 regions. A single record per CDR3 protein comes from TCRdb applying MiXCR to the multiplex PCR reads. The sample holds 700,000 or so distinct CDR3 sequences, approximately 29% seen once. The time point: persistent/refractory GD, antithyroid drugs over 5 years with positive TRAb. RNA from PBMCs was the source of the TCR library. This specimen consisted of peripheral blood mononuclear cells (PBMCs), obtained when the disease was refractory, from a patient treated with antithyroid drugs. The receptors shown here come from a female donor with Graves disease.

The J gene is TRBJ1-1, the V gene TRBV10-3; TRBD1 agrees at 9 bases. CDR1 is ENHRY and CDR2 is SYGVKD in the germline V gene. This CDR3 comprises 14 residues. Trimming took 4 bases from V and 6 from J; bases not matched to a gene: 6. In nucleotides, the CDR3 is TGTGCCATCAGTGTCCGGGACAGGGATTCTGAAGCTTTCTTT. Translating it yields CAISVRDRDSEAFF.

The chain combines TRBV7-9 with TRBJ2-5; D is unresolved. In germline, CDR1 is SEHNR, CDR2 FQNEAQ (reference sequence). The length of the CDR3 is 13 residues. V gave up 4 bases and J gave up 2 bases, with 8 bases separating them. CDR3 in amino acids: CASSSTLQETQYF. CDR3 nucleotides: TGTGCCAGCAGCTCGACACTGCAAGAGACCCAGTACTTC. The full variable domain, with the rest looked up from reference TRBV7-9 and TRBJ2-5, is DTGVSQNPRHKITKRGQNVTFRCDPISEHNRLYWYRQTLGQGPEFLTYFQNEAQLEKSRLLSDRFSAERPKGSFSTLEIQRTEQGDSAMYLCASSSTLQETQYFGPGTRLLVL.

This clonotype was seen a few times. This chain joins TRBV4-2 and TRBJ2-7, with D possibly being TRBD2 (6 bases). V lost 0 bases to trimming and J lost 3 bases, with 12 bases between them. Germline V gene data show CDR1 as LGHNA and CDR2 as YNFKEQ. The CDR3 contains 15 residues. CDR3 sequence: CASSQESGVFYEQYF. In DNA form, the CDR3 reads TGTGCCAGCAGCCAAGAATCGGGGGTCTTCTACGAGCAGTACTTC.

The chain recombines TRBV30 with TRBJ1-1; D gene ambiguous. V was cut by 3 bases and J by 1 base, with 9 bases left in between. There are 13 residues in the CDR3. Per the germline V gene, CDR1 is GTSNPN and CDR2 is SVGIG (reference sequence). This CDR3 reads CAWRYDQNTEAFF. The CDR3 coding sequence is TGTGCCTGGAGGTATGACCAGAACACTGAAGCTTTCTTT.

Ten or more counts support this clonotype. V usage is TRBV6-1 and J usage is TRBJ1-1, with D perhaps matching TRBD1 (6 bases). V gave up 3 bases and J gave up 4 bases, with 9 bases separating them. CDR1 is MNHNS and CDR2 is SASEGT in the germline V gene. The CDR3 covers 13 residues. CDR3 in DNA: TGTGCCAGCAGTGAGGACAGTATCACTGAAGCTTTCTTT. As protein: CASSEDSITEAFF.

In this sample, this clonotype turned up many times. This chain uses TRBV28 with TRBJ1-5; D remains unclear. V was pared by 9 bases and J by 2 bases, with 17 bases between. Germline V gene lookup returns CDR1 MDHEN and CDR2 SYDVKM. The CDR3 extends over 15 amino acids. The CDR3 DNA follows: TGTGCCAGTCAGCCGCGGGGAAGCGGCAATCAGCCCCAGCATTTT. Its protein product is CASQPRGSGNQPQHF.

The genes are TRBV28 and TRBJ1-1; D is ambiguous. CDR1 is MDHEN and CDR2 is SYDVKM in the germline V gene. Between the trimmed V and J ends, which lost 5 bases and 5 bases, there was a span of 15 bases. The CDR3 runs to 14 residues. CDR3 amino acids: CASSHLRGRTEAFF. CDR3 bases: TGTGCCAGCAGTCATCTTCGTGGGCGAACTGAAGCTTTCTTT.

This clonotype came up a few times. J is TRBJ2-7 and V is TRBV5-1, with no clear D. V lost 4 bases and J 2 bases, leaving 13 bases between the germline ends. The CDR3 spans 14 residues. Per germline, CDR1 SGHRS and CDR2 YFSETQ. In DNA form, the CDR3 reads TGCGCCAGCAGCCTCTTGACGGGTCCCTACGAGCAGTACTTC. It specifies CASSLLTGPYEQYF.

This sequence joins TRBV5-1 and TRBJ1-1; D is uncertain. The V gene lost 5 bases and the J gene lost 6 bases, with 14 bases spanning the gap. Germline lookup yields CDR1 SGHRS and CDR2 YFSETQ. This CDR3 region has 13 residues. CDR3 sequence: CASRVDRLSEAFF. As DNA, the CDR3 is TGCGCCAGCAGGGTGGACCGGCTGTCTGAAGCTTTCTTT.

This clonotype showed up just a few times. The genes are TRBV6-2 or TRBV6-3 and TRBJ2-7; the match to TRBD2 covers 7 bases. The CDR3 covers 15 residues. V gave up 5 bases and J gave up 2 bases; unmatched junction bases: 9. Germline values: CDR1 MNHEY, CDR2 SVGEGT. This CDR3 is CASSEAGTPAYEQYF. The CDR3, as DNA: TGTGCCAGCAGTGAAGCGGGGACTCCCGCCTACGAGCAGTACTTC.

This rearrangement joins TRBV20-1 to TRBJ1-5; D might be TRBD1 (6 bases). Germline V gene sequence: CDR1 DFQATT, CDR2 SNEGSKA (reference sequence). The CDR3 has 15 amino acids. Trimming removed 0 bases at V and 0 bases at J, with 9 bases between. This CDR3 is CSARDGQYSNQPQHF. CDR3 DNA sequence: TGCAGTGCTAGAGACGGACAGTATAGCAATCAGCCCCAGCATTTT.

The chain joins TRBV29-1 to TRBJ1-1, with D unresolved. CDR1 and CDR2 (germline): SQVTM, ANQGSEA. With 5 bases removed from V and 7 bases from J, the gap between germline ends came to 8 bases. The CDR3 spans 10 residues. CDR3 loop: CSVFLVEAFF. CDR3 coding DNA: TGCAGCGTTTTCTTAGTTGAAGCTTTCTTT.

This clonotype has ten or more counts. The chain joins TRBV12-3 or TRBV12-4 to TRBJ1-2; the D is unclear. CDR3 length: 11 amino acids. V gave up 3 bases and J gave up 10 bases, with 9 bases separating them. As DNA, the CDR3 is TGTGCCAGCAGTTTTTTCGACACCTACACCTTC. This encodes CASSFFDTYTF.

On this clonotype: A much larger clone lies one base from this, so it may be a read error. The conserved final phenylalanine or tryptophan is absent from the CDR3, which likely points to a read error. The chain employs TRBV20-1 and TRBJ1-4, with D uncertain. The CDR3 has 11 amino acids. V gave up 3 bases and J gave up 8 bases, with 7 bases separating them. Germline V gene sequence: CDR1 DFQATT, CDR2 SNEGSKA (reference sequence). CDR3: CSASPFEKLFS. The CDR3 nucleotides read TGCAGTGCTAGTCCCTTCGAAAAACTGTTTTCT.

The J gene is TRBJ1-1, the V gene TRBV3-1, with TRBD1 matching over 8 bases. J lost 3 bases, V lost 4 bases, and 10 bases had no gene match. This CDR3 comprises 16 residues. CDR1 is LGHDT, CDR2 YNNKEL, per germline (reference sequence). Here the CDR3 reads CASSLDRGGVDTEAFF. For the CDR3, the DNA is TGTGCCAGCAGCCTAGACAGGGGAGGAGTGGACACTGAAGCTTTCTTT.

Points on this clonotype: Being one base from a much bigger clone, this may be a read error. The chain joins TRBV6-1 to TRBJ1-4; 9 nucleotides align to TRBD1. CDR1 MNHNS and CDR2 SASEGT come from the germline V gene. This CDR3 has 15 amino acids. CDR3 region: CASSENGQGNGKLFF. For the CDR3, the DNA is TGTGCCAGCAGTGAAAACGGACAGGGGAATGGAAAACTGTTTTTT.

The CDR3 spells CASSAGGRNTEAFF. In DNA, the CDR3 is TGTGCCAGCAGTGCAGGGGGTCGGAACACTGAAGCTTTCTTT. This chain uses TRBV6-2 or TRBV6-3 with TRBJ1-1; 7 bases align to TRBD1. CDR3 length: 14 amino acids. Germline values: CDR1 MNHEY, CDR2 SVGEGT. After removal of 5 bases from V and 1 base from J, the junction contained 4 bases not matched to a gene.

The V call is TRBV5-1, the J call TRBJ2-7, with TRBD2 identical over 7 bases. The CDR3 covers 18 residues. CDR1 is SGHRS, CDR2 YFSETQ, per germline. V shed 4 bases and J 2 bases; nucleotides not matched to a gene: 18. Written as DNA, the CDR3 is TGCGCCAGCAGCCTACTACAGAGGACGGGGGGAGGGCCCTACGAGCAGTACTTC. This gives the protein CASSLLQRTGGGPYEQYF.

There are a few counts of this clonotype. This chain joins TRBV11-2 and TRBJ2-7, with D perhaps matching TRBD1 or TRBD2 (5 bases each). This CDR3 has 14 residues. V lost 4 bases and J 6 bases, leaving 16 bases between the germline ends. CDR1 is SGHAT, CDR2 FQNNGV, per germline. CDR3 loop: CASSSRRVGGEQYF. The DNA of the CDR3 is TGTGCCAGCAGCTCCCGGCGGGTTGGGGGCGAGCAGTACTTC.

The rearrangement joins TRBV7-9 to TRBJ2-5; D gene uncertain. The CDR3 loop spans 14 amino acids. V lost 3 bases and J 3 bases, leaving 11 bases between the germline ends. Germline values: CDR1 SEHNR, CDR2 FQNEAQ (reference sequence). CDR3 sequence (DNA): TGTGCCAGCAGCTTCCCCGGATGGAAAGAGACCCAGTACTTC. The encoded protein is CASSFPGWKETQYF.

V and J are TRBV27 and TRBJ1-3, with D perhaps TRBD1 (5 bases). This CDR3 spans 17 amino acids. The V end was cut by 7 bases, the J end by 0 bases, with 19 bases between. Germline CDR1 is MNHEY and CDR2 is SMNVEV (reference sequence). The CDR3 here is CASNKAGQAFSGNTIYF. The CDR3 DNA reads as TGTGCCAGCAATAAAGCGGGGCAGGCTTTCTCTGGAAACACCATATATTTT.

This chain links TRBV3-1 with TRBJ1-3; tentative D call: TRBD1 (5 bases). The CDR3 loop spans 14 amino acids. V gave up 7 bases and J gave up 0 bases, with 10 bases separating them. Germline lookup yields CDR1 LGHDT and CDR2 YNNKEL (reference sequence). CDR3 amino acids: CASKRGNSGNTIYF. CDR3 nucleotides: TGTGCCAGCAAAAGGGGAAACTCTGGAAACACCATATATTTT.

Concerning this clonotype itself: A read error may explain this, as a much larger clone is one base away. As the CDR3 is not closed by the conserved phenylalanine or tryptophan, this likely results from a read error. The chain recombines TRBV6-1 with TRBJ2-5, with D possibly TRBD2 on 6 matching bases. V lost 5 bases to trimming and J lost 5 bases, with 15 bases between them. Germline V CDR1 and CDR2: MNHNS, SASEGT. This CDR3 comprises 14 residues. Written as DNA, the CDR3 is TGTGCCAGCAGTAATGGAGGGAGCGGGGAGACCCAGTACCTC. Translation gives CASSNGGSGETQYL.

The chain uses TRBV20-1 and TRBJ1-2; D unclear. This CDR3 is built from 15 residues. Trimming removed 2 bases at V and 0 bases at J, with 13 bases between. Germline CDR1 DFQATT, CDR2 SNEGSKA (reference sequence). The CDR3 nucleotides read TGCAGTGCTAGATCGGACCGTAAAGCTAACTATGGCTACACCTTC. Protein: CSARSDRKANYGYTF.

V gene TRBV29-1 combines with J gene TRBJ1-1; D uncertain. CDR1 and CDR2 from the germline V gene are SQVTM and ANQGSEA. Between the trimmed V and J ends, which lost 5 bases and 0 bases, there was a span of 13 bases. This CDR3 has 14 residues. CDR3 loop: CSVPDGSMNTEAFF. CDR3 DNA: TGCAGCGTTCCCGACGGTTCCATGAACACTGAAGCTTTCTTT. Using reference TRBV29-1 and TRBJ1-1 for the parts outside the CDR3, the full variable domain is SAVISQKPSRDICQRGTSLTIQCQVDSQVTMMFWYRQQPGQSLTLIATANQGSEATYESGFVIDKFPISRPNLTFSTLTVSNMSPEDSSIYLCSVPDGSMNTEAFFGQGTRLTVV.

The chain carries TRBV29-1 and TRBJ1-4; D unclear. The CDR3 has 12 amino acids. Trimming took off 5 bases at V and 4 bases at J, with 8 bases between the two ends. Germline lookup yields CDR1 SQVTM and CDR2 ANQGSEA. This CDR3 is CSVLDRNEKLFF. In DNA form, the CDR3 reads TGCAGCGTTCTGGACCGTAATGAAAAACTGTTTTTT.

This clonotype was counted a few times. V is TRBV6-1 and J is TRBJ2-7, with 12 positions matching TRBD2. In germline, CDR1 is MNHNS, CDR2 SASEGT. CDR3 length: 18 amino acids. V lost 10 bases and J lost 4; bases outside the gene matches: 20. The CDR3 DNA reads TGTGCCACCCTTGGCGCGGGGGCGACTAGCGGGAGTGGATACGAGCAGTACTTC. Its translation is CATLGAGATSGSGYEQYF.

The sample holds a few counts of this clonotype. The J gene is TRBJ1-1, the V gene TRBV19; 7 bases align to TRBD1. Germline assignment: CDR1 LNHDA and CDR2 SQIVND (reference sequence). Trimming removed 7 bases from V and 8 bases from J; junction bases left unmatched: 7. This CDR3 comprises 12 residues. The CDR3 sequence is CASKTGTVEAFF. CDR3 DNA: TGTGCCAGTAAGACAGGGACCGTAGAAGCTTTCTTT.

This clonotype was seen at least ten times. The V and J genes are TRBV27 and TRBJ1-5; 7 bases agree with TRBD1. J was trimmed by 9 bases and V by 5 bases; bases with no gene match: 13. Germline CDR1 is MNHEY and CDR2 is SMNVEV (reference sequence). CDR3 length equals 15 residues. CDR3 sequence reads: CASSPTRTGRLPQHF. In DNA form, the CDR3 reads TGTGCCAGCAGTCCCACCCGGACAGGCCGTTTGCCCCAGCATTTT.